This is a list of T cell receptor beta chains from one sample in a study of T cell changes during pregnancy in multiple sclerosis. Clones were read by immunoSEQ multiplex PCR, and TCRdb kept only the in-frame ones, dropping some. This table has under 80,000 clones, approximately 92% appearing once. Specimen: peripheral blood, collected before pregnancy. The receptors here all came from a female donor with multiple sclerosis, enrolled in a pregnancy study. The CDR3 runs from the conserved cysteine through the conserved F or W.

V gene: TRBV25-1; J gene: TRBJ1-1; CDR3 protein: CASSGGGSGTEAFF
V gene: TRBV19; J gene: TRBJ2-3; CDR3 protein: CASRPLAGERFTDTQYF
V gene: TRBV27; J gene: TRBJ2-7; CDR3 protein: CASSIQGTAYEQYF
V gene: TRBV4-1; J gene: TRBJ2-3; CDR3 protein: CASSHPGTGGLGTDTQYF
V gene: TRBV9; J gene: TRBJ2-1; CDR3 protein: CASSPAPGSGGYEQFF
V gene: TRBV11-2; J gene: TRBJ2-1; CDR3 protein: CASSSFTTLAGANEQFF
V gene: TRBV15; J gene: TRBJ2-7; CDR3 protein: CATSKGQGTSYEQYF
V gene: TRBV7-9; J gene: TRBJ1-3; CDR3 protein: CASSFSGGTGNTIYF
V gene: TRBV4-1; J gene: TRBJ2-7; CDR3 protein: CASSQEHSVRRDEQYF
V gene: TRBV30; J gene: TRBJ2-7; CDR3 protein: CAWSVGVGEQYF
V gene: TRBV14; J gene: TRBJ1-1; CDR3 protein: CASSPFPGGSNTEAFF